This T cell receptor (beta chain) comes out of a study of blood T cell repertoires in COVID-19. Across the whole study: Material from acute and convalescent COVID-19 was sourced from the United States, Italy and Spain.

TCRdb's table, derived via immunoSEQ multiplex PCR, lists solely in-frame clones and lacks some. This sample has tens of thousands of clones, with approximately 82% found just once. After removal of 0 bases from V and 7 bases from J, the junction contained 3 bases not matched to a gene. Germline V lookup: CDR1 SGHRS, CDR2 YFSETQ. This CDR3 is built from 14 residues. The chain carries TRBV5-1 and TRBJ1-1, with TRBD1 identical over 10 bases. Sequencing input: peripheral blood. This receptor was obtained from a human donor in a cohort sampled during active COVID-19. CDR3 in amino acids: CASSLAGQGSEAFF. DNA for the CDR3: TGCGCCAGCAGCTTGGCGGGACAGGGGAGTGAAGCTTTCTTT. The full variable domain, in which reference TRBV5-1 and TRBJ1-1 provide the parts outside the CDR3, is KAGVTQTPRYLIKTRGQQVTLSCSPISGHRSVSWYQQTPGQGLQFLFEYFSETQRNKGNFPGRFSGRQFSNSRSEMNVSTLELGDSALYLCASSLAGQGSEAFFGQGTRLTVV.